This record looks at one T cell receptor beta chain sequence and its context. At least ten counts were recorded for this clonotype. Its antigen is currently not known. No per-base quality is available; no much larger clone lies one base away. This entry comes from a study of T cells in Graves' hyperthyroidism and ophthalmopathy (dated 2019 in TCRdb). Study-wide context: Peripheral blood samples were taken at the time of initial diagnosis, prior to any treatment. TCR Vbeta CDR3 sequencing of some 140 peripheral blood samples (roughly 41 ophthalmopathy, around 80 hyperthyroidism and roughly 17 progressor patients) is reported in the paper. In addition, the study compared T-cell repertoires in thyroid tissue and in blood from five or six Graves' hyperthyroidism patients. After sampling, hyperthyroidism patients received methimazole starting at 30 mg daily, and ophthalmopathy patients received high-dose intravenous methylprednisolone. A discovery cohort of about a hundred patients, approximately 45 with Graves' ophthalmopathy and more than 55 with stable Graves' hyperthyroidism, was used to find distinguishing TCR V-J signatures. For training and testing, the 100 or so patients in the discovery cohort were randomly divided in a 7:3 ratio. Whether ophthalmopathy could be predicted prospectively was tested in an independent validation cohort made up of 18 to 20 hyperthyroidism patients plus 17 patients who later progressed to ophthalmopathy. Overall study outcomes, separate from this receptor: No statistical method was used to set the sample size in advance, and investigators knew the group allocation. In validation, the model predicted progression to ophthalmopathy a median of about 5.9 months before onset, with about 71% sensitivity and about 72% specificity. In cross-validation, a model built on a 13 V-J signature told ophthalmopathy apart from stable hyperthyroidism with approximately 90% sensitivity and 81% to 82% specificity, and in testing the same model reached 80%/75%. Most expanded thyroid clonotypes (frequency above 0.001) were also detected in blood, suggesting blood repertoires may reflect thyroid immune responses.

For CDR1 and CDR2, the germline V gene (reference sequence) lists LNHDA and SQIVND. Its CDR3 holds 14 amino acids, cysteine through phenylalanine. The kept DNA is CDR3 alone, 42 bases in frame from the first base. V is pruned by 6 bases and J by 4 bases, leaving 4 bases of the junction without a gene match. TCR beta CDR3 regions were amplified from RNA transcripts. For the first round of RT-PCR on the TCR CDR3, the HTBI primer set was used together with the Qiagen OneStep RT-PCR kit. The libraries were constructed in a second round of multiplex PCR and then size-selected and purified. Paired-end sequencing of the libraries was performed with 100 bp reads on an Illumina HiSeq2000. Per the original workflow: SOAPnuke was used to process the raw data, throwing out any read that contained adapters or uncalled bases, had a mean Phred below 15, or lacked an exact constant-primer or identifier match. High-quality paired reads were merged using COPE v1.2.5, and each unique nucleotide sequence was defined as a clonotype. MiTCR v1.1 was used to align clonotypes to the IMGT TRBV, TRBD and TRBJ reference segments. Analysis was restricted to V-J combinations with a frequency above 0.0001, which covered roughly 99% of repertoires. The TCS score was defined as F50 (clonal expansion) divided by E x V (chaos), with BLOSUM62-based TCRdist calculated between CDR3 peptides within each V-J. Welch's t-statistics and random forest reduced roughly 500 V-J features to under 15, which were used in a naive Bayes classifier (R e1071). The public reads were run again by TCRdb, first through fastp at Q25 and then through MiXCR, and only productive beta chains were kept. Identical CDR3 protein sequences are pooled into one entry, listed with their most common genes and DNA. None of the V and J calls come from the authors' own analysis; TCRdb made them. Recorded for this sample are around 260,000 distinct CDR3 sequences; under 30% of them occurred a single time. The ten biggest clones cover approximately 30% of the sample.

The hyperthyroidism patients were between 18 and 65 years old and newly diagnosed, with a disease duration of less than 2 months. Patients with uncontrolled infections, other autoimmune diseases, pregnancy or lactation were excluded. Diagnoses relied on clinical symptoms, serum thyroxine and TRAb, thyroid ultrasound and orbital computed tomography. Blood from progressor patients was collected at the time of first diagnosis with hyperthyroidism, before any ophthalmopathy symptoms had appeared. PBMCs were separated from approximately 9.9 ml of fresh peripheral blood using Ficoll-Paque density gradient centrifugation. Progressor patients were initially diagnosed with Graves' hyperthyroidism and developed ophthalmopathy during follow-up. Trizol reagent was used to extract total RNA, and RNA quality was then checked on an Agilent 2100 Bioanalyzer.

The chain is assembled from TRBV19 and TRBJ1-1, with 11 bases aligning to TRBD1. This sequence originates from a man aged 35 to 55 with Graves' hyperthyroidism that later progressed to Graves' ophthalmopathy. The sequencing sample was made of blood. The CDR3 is CASSIGTGGTEAFF. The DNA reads TGTGCCAGTAGCATCGGGACAGGGGGCACTGAAGCTTTCTTT.